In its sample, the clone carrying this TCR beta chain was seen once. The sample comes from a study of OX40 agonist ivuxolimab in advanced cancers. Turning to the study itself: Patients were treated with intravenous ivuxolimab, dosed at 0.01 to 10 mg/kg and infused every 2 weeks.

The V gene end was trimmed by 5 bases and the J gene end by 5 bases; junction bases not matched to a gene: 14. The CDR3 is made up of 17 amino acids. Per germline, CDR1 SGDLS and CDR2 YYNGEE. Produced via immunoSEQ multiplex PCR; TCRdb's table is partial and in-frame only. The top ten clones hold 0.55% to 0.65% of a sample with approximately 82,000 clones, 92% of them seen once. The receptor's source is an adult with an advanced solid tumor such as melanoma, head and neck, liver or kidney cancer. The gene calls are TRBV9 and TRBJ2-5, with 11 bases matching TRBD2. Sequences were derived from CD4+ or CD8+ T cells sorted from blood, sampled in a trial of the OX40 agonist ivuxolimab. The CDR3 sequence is CASSRPRGLAESETQYF. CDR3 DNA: TGTGCCAGCAGTCGACCGAGGGGACTAGCGGAGTCGGAGACCCAGTACTTC. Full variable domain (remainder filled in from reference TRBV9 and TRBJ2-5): DSGVTQTPKHLITATGQRVTLRCSPRSGDLSVYWYQQSLDQGLQFLIQYYNGEERAKGNILERFSAQQFPDLHSELNLSSLELGDSALYFCASSRPRGLAESETQYFGPGTRLLVL.